This T cell receptor (beta chain) was profiled in a study of OX40 agonist ivuxolimab in advanced cancers. Study background: The patients' treatment was ivuxolimab, an agonistic anti-OX40 (CD134) antibody. Broader study findings: Compared with CD4+, CD8+ T cells on average had more expanded clones.

Details on this clone: Its matching antigen is unknown. At one boundary the junction diverges from the germline segment, which might be a read error.

Assay: immunoSEQ multiplex PCR; the TCRdb copy retains only in-frame clones and omits some. The sample lists 70,000 to 85,000 clones; roughly 84% were seen once. Germline V gene data show CDR1 as GTSNPN and CDR2 as SVGIG (reference sequence). The CDR3 contains 13 residues. The genes are TRBV30 and TRBJ2-1, with D perhaps being TRBD1 or TRBD2 (5 bases each). The receptor was isolated from an adult with an advanced solid tumor such as melanoma, head and neck, liver or kidney cancer. The sequencing used CD4+ or CD8+ T cells sorted from blood, collected in a trial of the OX40 agonist ivuxolimab. The CDR3 DNA is TGTGCATGGATGGGGGTAGCCTACAATGAGCAGTTCTTC. This codes for CAWMGVAYNEQFF.